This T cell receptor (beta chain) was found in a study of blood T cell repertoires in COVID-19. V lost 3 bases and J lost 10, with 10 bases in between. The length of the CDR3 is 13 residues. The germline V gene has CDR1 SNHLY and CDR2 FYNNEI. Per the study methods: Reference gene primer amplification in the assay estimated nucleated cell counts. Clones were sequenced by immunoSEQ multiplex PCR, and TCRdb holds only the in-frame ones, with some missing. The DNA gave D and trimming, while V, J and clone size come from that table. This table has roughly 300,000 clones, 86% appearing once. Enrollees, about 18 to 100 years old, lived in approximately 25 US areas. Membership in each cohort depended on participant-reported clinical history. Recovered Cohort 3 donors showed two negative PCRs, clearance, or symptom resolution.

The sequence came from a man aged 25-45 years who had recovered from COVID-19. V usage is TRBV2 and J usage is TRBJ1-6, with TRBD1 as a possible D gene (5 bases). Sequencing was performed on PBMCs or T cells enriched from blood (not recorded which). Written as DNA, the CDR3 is TGTGCCAGCAGTGATTCAGGGAGGTCACCCCTCCACTTT. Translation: CASSDSGRSPLHF.